The present T cell receptor beta chain was sequenced within a study of T cell repertoires in cytomegalovirus infection. Study overall: Public signatures in TCR beta pointed to CMV infection and matching HLA type.

TCRdb called the reads again in MiXCR, with one record for every CDR3 protein. The table shows about 920,000 distinct CDR3 sequences, with around 29% occurring only once. This clonotype was seen a few times. Its antigen is currently unknown. V was trimmed by 6 bases and J by 2 bases, leaving 14 bases between them. The CDR3 length is 15 residues. Germline CDR1 reads MDHEN; CDR2 reads SYDVKM. Study conclusions and caveats: In two of eight donors, the top clonotype was HLA-C-restricted CMV-specific.

The specimen comprised cultured CD8+ T cells from PBMCs, sampled from culture after CMV antigen stimulation. The chain carries TRBV28 and TRBJ1-5; D not resolved. The clonotype was recovered from a human donor in good health (CMV status not recorded). Some clones in this sample may be carry-over from other donors' samples. This CDR3 reads CASSSMVSGNQPQHF. The DNA of the CDR3 is TGTGCCAGCAGCTCCATGGTCAGCGGCAATCAGCCCCAGCATTTT. The full variable domain, with the rest looked up from reference TRBV28 and TRBJ1-5, is DVKVTQSSRYLVKRTGEKVFLECVQDMDHENMFWYRQDPGLGLRLIYFSYDVKMKEKGDIPEGYSVSREKKERFSLILESASTNQTSMYLCASSSMVSGNQPQHFGDGTRLSIL.